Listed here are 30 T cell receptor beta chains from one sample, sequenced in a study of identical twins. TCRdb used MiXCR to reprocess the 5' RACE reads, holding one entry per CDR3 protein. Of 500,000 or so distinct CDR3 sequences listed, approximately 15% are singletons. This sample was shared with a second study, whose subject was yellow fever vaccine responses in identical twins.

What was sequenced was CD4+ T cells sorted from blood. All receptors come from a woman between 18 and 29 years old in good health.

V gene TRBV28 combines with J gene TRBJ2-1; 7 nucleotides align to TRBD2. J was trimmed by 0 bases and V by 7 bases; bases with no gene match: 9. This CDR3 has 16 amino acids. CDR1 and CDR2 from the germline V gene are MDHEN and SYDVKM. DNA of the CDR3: TGTGCCAGCACCACCCAGCTAGCGGTCTCCTACAATGAGCAGTTCTTC. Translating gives CASTTQLAVSYNEQFF.

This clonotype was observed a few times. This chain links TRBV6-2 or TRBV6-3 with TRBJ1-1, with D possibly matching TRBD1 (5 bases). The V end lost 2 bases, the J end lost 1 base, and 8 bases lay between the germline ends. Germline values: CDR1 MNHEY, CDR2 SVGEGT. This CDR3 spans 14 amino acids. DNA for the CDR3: TGTGCCAGCAGTTACGGGGGGGAGAACACTGAAGCTTTCTTT. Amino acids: CASSYGGENTEAFF.

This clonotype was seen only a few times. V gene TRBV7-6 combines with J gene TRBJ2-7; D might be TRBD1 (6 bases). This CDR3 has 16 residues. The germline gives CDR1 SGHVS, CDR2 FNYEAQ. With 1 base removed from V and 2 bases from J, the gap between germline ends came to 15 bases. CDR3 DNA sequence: TGTGCCAGCAGCTTAGTCTCCGGGACAACTACCTACGAGCAGTACTTC. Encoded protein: CASSLVSGTTTYEQYF.

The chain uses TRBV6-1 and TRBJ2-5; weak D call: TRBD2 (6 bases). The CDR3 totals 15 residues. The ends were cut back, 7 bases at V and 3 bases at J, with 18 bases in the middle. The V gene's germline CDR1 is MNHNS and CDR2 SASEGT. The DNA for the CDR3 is TGTGCCAGCATGGGGGGTGCACTGCAAGAAGAGACCCAGTACTTC. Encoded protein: CASMGGALQEETQYF.

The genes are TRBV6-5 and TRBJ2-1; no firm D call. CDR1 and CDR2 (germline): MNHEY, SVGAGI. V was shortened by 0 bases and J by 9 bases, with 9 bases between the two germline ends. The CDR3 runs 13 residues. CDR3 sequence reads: CASSYSRTAEQFF. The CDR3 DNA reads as TGTGCCAGCAGTTACTCCCGGACGGCTGAGCAGTTCTTC.

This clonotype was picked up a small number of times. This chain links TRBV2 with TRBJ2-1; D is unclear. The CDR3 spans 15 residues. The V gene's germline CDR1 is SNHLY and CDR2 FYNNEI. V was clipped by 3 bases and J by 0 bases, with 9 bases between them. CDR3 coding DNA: TGTGCCAGCAGTGACGGCTTCGGCTCCTACAATGAGCAGTTCTTC. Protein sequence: CASSDGFGSYNEQFF. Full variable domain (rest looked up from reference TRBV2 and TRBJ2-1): EPEVTQTPSHQVTQMGQEVILRCVPISNHLYFYWYRQILGQKVEFLVSFYNNEISEKSEIFDDQFSVERPDGSNFTLKIRSTKLEDSAMYFCASSDGFGSYNEQFFGPGTRLTVL.

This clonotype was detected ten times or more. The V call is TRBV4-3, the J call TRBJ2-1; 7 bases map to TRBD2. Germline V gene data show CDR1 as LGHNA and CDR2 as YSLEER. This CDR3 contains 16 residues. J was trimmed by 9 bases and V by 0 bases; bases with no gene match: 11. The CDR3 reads CASSQDPGGSGGEQFF. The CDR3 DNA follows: TGCGCCAGCAGCCAAGATCCGGGAGGCTCGGGGGGTGAGCAGTTCTTC.

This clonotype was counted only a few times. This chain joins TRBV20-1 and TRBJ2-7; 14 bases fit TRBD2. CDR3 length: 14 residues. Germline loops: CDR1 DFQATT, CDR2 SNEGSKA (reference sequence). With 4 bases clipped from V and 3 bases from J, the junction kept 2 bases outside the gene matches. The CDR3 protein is CSATTSGGDYEQYF. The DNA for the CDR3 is TGCAGTGCTACGACTAGCGGGGGGGACTACGAGCAGTACTTC.

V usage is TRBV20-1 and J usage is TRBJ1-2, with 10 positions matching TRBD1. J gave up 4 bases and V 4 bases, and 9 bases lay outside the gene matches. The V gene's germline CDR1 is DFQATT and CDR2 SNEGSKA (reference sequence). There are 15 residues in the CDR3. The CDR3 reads CSATTAGQGGYGYTF. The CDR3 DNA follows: TGCAGTGCTACAACAGCTGGACAGGGGGGCTATGGCTACACCTTC.

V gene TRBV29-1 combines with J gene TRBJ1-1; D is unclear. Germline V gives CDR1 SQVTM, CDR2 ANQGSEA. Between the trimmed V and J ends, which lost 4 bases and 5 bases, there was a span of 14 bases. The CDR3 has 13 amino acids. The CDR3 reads CSVVPAGSTEAFF. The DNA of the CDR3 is TGCAGCGTTGTGCCGGCTGGTTCAACTGAAGCTTTCTTT.

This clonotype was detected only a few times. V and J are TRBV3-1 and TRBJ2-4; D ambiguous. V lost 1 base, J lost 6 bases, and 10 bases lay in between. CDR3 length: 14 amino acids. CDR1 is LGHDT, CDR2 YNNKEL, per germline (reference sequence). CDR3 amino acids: CASSQAGKVNIQYF. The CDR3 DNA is TGTGCCAGCAGCCAAGCTGGGAAGGTAAACATTCAGTACTTC.

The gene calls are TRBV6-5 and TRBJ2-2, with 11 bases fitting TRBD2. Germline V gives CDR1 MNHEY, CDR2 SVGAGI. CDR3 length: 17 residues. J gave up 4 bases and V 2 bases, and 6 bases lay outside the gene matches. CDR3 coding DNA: TGTGCCAGCAGTTACAGTCCTAGCGGGGGGCCCACCGGGGAGCTGTTTTTT. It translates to CASSYSPSGGPTGELFF.

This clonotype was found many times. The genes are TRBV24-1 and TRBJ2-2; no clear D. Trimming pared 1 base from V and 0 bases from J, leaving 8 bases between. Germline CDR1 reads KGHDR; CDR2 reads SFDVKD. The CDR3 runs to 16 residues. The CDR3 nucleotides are TGTGCCACCAGTGATTTTTACAGATCGAACACCGGGGAGCTGTTTTTT. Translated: CATSDFYRSNTGELFF.

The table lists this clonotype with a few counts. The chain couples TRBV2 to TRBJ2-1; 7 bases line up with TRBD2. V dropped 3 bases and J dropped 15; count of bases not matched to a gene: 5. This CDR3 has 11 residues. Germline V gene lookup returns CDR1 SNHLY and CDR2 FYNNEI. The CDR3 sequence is CASSDWREMFF. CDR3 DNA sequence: TGTGCCAGCAGTGATTGGCGGGAGATGTTCTTC.

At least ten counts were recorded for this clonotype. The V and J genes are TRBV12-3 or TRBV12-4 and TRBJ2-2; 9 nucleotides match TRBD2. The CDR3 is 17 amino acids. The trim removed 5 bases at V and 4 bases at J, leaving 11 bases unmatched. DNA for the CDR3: TGTGCCAGCAGTCCTAACTTTAGCGGGGGTTTCACCGGGGAGCTGTTTTTT. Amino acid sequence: CASSPNFSGGFTGELFF.

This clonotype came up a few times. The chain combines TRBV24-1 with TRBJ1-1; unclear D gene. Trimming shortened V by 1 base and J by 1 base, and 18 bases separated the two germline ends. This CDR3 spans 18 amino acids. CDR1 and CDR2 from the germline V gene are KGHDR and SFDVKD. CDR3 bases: TGTGCCACCAGTGATTTTGCCAACCACCACGAGCGGAACACTGAAGCTTTCTTT. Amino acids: CATSDFANHHERNTEAFF.

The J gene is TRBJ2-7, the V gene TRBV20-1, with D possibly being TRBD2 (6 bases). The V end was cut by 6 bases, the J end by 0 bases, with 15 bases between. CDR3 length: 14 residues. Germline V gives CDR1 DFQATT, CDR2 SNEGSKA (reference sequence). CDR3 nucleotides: TGCAGTGCCGGGGGATACTCCAGCTCCTACGAGCAGTACTTC. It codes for CSAGGYSSSYEQYF.

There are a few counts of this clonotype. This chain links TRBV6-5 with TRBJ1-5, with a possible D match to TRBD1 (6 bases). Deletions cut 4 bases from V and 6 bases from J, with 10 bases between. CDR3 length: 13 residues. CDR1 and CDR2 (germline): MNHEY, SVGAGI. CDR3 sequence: CASSWDTIQPQHF. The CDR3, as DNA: TGTGCCAGCAGTTGGGACACAATTCAGCCCCAGCATTTT.

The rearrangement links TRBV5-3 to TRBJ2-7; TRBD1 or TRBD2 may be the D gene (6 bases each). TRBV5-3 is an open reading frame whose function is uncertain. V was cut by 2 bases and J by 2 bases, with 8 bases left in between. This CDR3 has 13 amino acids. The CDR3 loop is CARSLGGTYEQYF. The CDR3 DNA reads TGTGCCAGAAGCTTAGGGGGGACCTACGAGCAGTACTTC.

The CDR3 loop reads CSASYSGTGGETQYF. The CDR3 nucleotides are TGCAGTGCTAGTTACAGTGGGACAGGTGGAGAGACCCAGTACTTC. The rearrangement joins TRBV20-1 to TRBJ2-5, with 8 bases identical to TRBD1. With V trimmed by 3 bases and J by 4 bases, 10 bases remained unmatched. Germline V gene data show CDR1 as DFQATT and CDR2 as SNEGSKA (reference sequence). The CDR3 has 15 amino acids.

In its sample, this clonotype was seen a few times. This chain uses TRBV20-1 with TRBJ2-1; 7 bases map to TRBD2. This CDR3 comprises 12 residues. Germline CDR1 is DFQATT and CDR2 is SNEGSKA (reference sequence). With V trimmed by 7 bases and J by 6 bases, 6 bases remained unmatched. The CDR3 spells CSGQLAVNEQFF. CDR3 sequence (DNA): TGCAGTGGCCAGCTAGCGGTCAATGAGCAGTTCTTC.

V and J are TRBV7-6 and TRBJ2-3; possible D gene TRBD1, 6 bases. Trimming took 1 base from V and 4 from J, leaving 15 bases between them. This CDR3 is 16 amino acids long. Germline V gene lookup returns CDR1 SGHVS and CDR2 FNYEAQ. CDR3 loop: CASSLGTVGVPDTQYF. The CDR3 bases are TGTGCCAGCAGCTTAGGGACAGTTGGAGTCCCAGATACGCAGTATTTT.

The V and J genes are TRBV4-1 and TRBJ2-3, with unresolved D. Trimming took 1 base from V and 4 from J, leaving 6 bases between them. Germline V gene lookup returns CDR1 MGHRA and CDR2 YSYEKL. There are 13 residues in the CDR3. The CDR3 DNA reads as TGCGCCAGCAGCCAAGGGAACGCAGATACGCAGTATTTT. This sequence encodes CASSQGNADTQYF.

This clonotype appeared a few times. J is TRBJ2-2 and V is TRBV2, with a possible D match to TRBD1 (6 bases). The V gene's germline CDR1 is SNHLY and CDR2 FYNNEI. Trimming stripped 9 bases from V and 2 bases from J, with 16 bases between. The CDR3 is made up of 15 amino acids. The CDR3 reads CASHFWDTNTGELFF. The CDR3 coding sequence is TGTGCCAGTCACTTTTGGGACACTAACACCGGGGAGCTGTTTTTT.

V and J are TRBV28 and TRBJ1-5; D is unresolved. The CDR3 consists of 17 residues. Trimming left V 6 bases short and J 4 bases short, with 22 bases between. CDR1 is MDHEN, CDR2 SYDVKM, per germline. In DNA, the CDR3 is TGTGCCAGCAGGTTAAGGCCCTTGGCAGGCAGTAATCAGCCCCAGCATTTT. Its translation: CASRLRPLAGSNQPQHF.

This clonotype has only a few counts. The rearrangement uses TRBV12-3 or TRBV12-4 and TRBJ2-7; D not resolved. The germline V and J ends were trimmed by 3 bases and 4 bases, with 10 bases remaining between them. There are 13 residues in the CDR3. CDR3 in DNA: TGTGCCAGCAGTTTGCAACAGATATACGAGCAGTACTTC. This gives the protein CASSLQQIYEQYF.

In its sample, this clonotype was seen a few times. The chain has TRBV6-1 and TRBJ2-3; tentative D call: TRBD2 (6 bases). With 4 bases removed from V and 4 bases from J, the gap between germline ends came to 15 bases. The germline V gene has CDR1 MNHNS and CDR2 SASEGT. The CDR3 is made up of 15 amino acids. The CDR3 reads CASSGPTSNADTQYF. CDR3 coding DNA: TGTGCCAGCAGTGGCCCGACTAGTAATGCAGATACGCAGTATTTT.

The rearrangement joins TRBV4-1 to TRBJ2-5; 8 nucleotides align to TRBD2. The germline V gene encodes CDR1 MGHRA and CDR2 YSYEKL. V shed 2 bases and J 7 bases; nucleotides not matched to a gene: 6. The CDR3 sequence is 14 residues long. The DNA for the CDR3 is TGCGCCAGCAGCCAACTACCAGCGGGGGCGACCCAGTACTTC. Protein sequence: CASSQLPAGATQYF.

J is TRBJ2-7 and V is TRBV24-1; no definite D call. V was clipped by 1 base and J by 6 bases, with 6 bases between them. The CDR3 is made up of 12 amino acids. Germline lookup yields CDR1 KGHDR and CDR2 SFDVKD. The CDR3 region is CATSDLNREQYF. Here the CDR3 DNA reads TGTGCCACCAGTGATTTAAATCGCGAGCAGTACTTC.

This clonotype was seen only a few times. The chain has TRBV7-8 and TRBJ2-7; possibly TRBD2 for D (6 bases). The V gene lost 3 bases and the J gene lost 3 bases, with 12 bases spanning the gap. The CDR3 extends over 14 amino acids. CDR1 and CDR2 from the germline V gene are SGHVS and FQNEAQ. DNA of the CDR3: TGTGCCAGCAGCTTCGGGAGTGTGCTCTACGAGCAGTACTTC. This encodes CASSFGSVLYEQYF.